The 21 T cell receptor beta chains given below trace back to one sample, sequenced in a study of PD-1 blockade in classical Hodgkin lymphoma. Sequencing used immunoSEQ multiplex PCR; TCRdb keeps in-frame clones, though not all of them. This table has 23,000 or so clones, 75% to 90% appearing once. Time point reported: cycle 4 day 1 (C4D1), after less than seven weeks of nivolumab. There was relapse after autologous stem cell transplantation in every patient, and there was variation in brentuximab vedotin exposure. The sequencing used peripheral blood mononuclear cells (PBMCs), collected before the fourth cycle of nivolumab. The receptors derive from a human donor with classical Hodgkin lymphoma.

The chain employs TRBV30 and TRBJ1-4, with TRBD1 matching over 9 bases. The CDR3 covers 16 residues. Germline V CDR1 and CDR2: GTSNPN, SVGIG (reference sequence). The J segment lost 7 bases and the V segment lost 1 base, leaving 10 bases of the junction unmatched. In DNA form, the CDR3 reads TGTGCCTGGAGTGGCCTCCGGGGGACAGGGTCTGAAAAACTGTTTTTT. Translation: CAWSGLRGTGSEKLFF.

The chain joins TRBV18 to TRBJ2-1; 7 bases match TRBD1. Germline lookup yields CDR1 KGHSH and CDR2 LQKENI. V was clipped by 5 bases and J by 5 bases; unmatched bases: 6. CDR3 length: 14 residues. CDR3 sequence (DNA): TGTGCCAGCTCATCGACAGGGTCTAACAATGAGCAGTTCTTC. Translating gives CASSSTGSNNEQFF.

V usage is TRBV5-6 and J usage is TRBJ2-1; D is undetermined. V lost 1 base and J 10 bases, leaving 6 bases between the germline ends. CDR3 size: 11 residues. The germline gives CDR1 SGHDT, CDR2 YYEEEE. The DNA for the CDR3 is TGTGCCAGCAGCTTGTGGCAGGAGCAGTTCTTC. It yields the protein CASSLWQEQFF.

CDR3 nucleotide sequence: TGCAGCGTTGAGAAGACAGGGATCGCTGAAGCTTTCTTT. Translated: CSVEKTGIAEAFF. The chain carries TRBV29-1 and TRBJ1-1; 7 nucleotides match TRBD1. Germline trimming cut 3 bases from V and 6 bases from J; bases unmatched to any gene: 7. The CDR3 loop spans 13 amino acids. The germline V gene encodes CDR1 SQVTM and CDR2 ANQGSEA. Variable domain in full (rest from reference TRBV29-1 and TRBJ1-1): SAVISQKPSRDICQRGTSLTIQCQVDSQVTMMFWYRQQPGQSLTLIATANQGSEATYESGFVIDKFPISRPNLTFSTLTVSNMSPEDSSIYLCSVEKTGIAEAFFGQGTRLTVV.

The chain has TRBV7-2 and TRBJ1-3; D call uncertain. Looked up from germline, CDR1 is SGHTA and CDR2 is FQGNSA. This CDR3 has 15 amino acids. V lost 1 base, J lost 0 bases, and 7 bases lay in between. In DNA form, the CDR3 reads TGTGCCAGCAGCTTAGAGGCGAGCTCTGGAAACACCATATATTTT. Translation gives CASSLEASSGNTIYF.

The chain couples TRBV5-8 to TRBJ1-1, with D possibly being TRBD1 (6 bases). Germline V gene data show CDR1 as SGHTS and CDR2 as YDEGEE. V was clipped by 6 bases and J by 5 bases, with 20 bases between them. The length of the CDR3 is 15 residues. CDR3 in DNA: TGTGCCAGCATCGATCAGCTCGGGGGCGGAACTGAAGCTTTCTTT. It translates to CASIDQLGGGTEAFF. The complete variable domain, with remaining parts taken from reference TRBV5-8 and TRBJ1-1, reads EAGVTQSPTHLIKTRGQQATLRCSPISGHTSVYWYQQALGLGLQFLLWYDEGEERNRGNFPPRFSGRQFPNYSSELNVNALELEDSALYLCASIDQLGGGTEAFFGQGTRLTVV.

V is TRBV6-5 and J is TRBJ1-1; D not certain. The germline V gene encodes CDR1 MNHEY and CDR2 SVGAGI. Trimming cost V 3 bases and J 8 bases, with 16 bases left between them. The CDR3 sequence is 14 residues long. CDR3 in amino acids: CASSYGEGSREAFF. The DNA for the CDR3 is TGTGCCAGCAGTTATGGGGAAGGTAGCAGGGAAGCTTTCTTT.

This sequence joins TRBV18 and TRBJ2-7; 7 bases fit TRBD1. V lost 3 bases and J lost 3; bases outside the gene matches: 2. This CDR3 spans 13 amino acids. Looked up from germline, CDR1 is KGHSH and CDR2 is LQKENI. CDR3 sequence reads: CASSPGQLYEQYF. The CDR3 DNA is TGTGCCAGCTCACCGGGACAGCTCTACGAGCAGTACTTC. Looking up the rest from reference TRBV18 and TRBJ2-7 gives the full variable domain: NAGVMQNPRHLVRRRGQEARLRCSPMKGHSHVYWYRQLPEEGLKFMVYLQKENIIDESGMPKERFSAEFPKEGPSILRIQQVVRGDSAAYFCASSPGQLYEQYFGPGTRLTVT.

V gene TRBV6-5 combines with J gene TRBJ2-5; 9 bases are shared with TRBD1. V lost 6 bases to trimming and J lost 4 bases; unmatched junction nucleotides: 6. From germline, CDR1 is MNHEY and CDR2 SVGAGI. This CDR3 region has 14 residues. Here the CDR3 reads CASRTTGGRETQYF. The CDR3 DNA sequence: TGTGCCAGCAGAACTACAGGGGGCCGAGAGACCCAGTACTTC.

The V gene is TRBV6-1, the J gene TRBJ1-2; D may be TRBD1 (6 bases). The V end lost 6 bases, the J end lost 4 bases, and 15 bases lay between the germline ends. Germline assignment: CDR1 MNHNS and CDR2 SASEGT. The CDR3 runs 14 residues. CDR3 nucleotide sequence: TGTGCCAGCAGACTGGACAGCCTCACCTATGGCTACACCTTC. This translates into CASRLDSLTYGYTF.

J is TRBJ2-3 and V is TRBV25-1; possibly TRBD1 for D (7 bases). V was pared by 5 bases and J by 4 bases, with 19 bases between. The CDR3 runs to 16 residues. Looked up from germline, CDR1 is MGHDK and CDR2 is SYGVNS. This CDR3 is CASSPSGDRVADTQYF. Here the CDR3 DNA reads TGTGCCAGCAGTCCTTCGGGGGACAGAGTTGCAGATACGCAGTATTTT. The variable domain in full, with the rest retrieved from reference TRBV25-1 and TRBJ2-3, is EADIYQTPRYLVIGTGKKITLECSQTMGHDKMYWYQQDPGMELHLIHYSYGVNSTEKGDLSSESTVSRIRTEHFPLTLESARPSHTSQYLCASSPSGDRVADTQYFGPGTRLTVL.

This chain joins TRBV25-1 and TRBJ2-2; D unresolved. From germline, CDR1 is MGHDK and CDR2 SYGVNS. Between the trimmed V and J ends, which lost 1 base and 1 base, there was a span of 4 bases. This CDR3 comprises 14 residues. The CDR3 is CASSESQNTGELFF. The CDR3 DNA follows: TGTGCCAGCAGTGAATCCCAGAACACCGGGGAGCTGTTTTTT.

Only one count was recorded for this clone. The chain recombines TRBV27 with TRBJ1-4; D not certain. V lost 3 bases and J 10 bases, leaving 6 bases between the germline ends. Per the germline V gene, CDR1 is MNHEY and CDR2 is SMNVEV (reference sequence). The CDR3 consists of 11 residues. CDR3 residues: CASSLDGKLFF. As DNA, the CDR3 is TGTGCCAGCAGTTTGGACGGAAAACTGTTTTTT. The full variable domain, in which reference TRBV27 and TRBJ1-4 provide the parts outside the CDR3, is EAQVTQNPRYLITVTGKKLTVTCSQNMNHEYMSWYRQDPGLGLRQIYYSMNVEVTDKGDVPEGYKVSRKEKRNFPLILESPSPNQTSLYFCASSLDGKLFFGSGTQLSVL.

This chain links TRBV7-3 with TRBJ2-3; 13 positions agree with TRBD2. CDR1 and CDR2 (germline): SGHTA, FQGTGA. The CDR3 loop spans 16 amino acids. Trimming at V came to 4 bases and at J to 5 bases, leaving 6 bases not matched to a gene. CDR3 protein: CASSSTSGRLGDTQYF. The CDR3 coding sequence is TGTGCCAGCAGCTCGACTAGCGGGAGGCTTGGAGATACGCAGTATTTT.

This clone appeared a single time. The chain couples TRBV20-1 to TRBJ2-7; 9 bases line up with TRBD1. Germline CDR1 and CDR2: DFQATT and SNEGSKA (reference sequence). This CDR3 has 11 residues. V dropped 8 bases and J dropped 7; count of bases not matched to a gene: 6. The CDR3 DNA is TGCAGTAAACAGGGGGCGGGAGAGCAGTACTTC. Amino acids: CSKQGAGEQYF.

V gene TRBV7-6 combines with J gene TRBJ1-4; D is unclear. The germline CDR1 and CDR2 sequences are SGHVS and FNYEAQ. The CDR3 loop spans 14 amino acids. V was cut by 1 base and J by 7 bases, with 10 bases left in between. The CDR3, as DNA: TGTGCCAGCAGCTTAGGGTGTGGTGCTGAAAAACTGTTTTTT. Residues: CASSLGCGAEKLFF.

This clone has more than one count but fewer than ten. The V call is TRBV4-2, the J call TRBJ2-1, with 7 positions matching TRBD2. The CDR3 spans 15 residues. CDR1 LGHNA and CDR2 YNFKEQ come from the germline V gene. Germline trimming cut 4 bases from V and 7 bases from J; bases unmatched to any gene: 10. The DNA of the CDR3 is TGTGCCAGCAGCCTCCACGGGGGGATGGGAAATGAGCAGTTCTTC. It is translated as CASSLHGGMGNEQFF.

Regarding this clone: One end of the junction is discordant with germline, which a read error may explain. This sequence joins TRBV6-1 and TRBJ1-2; TRBD1 agrees at 9 bases. Germline V gene sequence: CDR1 MNHNS, CDR2 SASEGT. This CDR3 is 10 amino acids long. CDR3 residues: CASRGQGASF. The CDR3 nucleotides read TGTGCCAGCAGGGGACAGGGTGCGTCCTTC.

The V gene is TRBV27, the J gene TRBJ2-7; TRBD2 matches 8 bases. After removal of 5 bases from V and 3 bases from J, the junction contained 12 bases not matched to a gene. CDR1 and CDR2 (germline): MNHEY, SMNVEV (reference sequence). This CDR3 spans 16 amino acids. The CDR3 DNA reads TGTGCCAGCAGTGGGGTCGGTAGCGGGGCCTTCTACGAGCAGTACTTC. Its protein is CASSGVGSGAFYEQYF.

Here the CDR3 reads CASSQGTGNEKLFF. DNA for the CDR3: TGCGCCAGCAGCCAAGGGACAGGGAATGAAAAACTGTTTTTT. The genes are TRBV4-3 and TRBJ1-4, with 8 nucleotides matching TRBD1. The germline CDR1 and CDR2 sequences are LGHNA and YSLEER. This CDR3 has 14 amino acids. Trimming at V came to 1 base and at J to 5 bases, leaving 0 bases not matched to a gene.

This clone was seen a handful of times. The chain combines TRBV9 with TRBJ1-1; D uncertain. Per the germline V gene, CDR1 is SGDLS and CDR2 is YYNGEE. V was trimmed by 0 bases and J by 0 bases, leaving 6 bases between them. The CDR3 is made up of 14 amino acids. CDR3 DNA: TGTGCCAGCAGCGTAGAAGCGATGAACACTGAAGCTTTCTTT. Protein sequence: CASSVEAMNTEAFF.